The rows below give T cell receptor beta chains drawn from one sample of a study of regulatory T cells in long-lasting Graves disease. TCRdb called the multiplex PCR reads again in MiXCR, with one record for every CDR3 protein. The top ten clones hold 7.8% of a sample with around 400,000 distinct CDR3 sequences, over 12% of them seen once. These same records also appear under a second study, on T cells in Graves' hyperthyroidism and ophthalmopathy.

Specimen: peripheral blood mononuclear cells (PBMCs), collected at new diagnosis, from a patient treated with antithyroid drugs. These TCRs come from a middle-aged woman with Graves disease. Both conserved end residues are part of each CDR3. Each record gives: D gene, J gene, V gene, clone size, CDR3 DNA, CDR3 protein. The D gene is left open where the match is weak. A row's size may be missing; if present it is once, few, many or a size class.

d_gene: .; j_gene: TRBJ2-7; v_gene: TRBV7-2; abundance: many; CDR3nt: TGTGCCAGCAGCTCCCTCAACGAGCAGTACTTC; CDR3aa: CASSSLNEQYF
d_gene: .; j_gene: TRBJ2-7; v_gene: TRBV27; abundance: many; CDR3nt: TGTGCCAGCAGTTTGACCTCACCGCCCGCCTACGAGCAGTACTTC; CDR3aa: CASSLTSPPAYEQYF
d_gene: .; j_gene: TRBJ2-2; v_gene: TRBV12-3/TRBV12-4; abundance: .; CDR3nt: TGTGCCAGCTGTTTAAGGACGGCGAACACCGGGGAGCTGTTTTTT; CDR3aa: CASCLRTANTGELFF
d_gene: TRBD1; j_gene: TRBJ1-1; v_gene: TRBV6-5; abundance: few; CDR3nt: TGTGCCAGCAGTTACGGGGGACAGCGCCACACTGAAGCTTTCTTT; CDR3aa: CASSYGGQRHTEAFF
d_gene: .; j_gene: TRBJ1-2; v_gene: TRBV28; abundance: many; CDR3nt: TGTGCCAGCAGTTTAATAGCTGTTAGCACCACTAACTATGGCTACACCTTC; CDR3aa: CASSLIAVSTTNYGYTF
d_gene: TRBD1; j_gene: TRBJ2-7; v_gene: TRBV29-1; abundance: many; CDR3nt: TGCAGCGTGTGGGGACAGGGATCCCACGAGCAGTACTTC; CDR3aa: CSVWGQGSHEQYF
d_gene: TRBD2; j_gene: TRBJ2-4; v_gene: TRBV5-6; abundance: many; CDR3nt: TGTGCCAGCAGCTTGGGACTAGCGGAGGGGGATCAGTACTTC; CDR3aa: CASSLGLAEGDQYF
d_gene: .; j_gene: TRBJ1-1; v_gene: TRBV30; abundance: many; CDR3nt: TGTGCCAAACAGGAGAACATGAACACTGAAGCTTTCTTT; CDR3aa: CAKQENMNTEAFF
d_gene: .; j_gene: TRBJ2-5; v_gene: TRBV6-2/TRBV6-3; abundance: .; CDR3nt: TGTGCCAGCAGTTACTCAGTGTGGGGGTCCCGAGAGACCCAGTACTTC; CDR3aa: CASSYSVWGSRETQYF
d_gene: TRBD2; j_gene: TRBJ2-1; v_gene: TRBV28; abundance: .; CDR3nt: TGTGCCAGCAGTTTATTTTTCGCGCCTAGCGGGAGGGCCTCCAATGAGCAGTTCTTC; CDR3aa: CASSLFFAPSGRASNEQFF
d_gene: .; j_gene: TRBJ2-5; v_gene: TRBV2; abundance: many; CDR3nt: TGTGCCAGCAGTGGTGGGGGTCAAGAGACCCAGTACTTC; CDR3aa: CASSGGGQETQYF
d_gene: .; j_gene: TRBJ2-1; v_gene: TRBV12-5; abundance: few; CDR3nt: TGTGCTAGTGGTTTGGTACAGGGCGGGGCTTTGAGGAATGAGCAGTTCTTC; CDR3aa: CASGLVQGGALRNEQFF
d_gene: .; j_gene: TRBJ1-6; v_gene: TRBV5-1; abundance: .; CDR3nt: TGCGCCAGCAGCTTGGAAGGGGCGTCTAATTCATCCCTCCACTTT; CDR3aa: CASSLEGASNSSLHF
d_gene: .; j_gene: TRBJ1-1; v_gene: TRBV29-1; abundance: many; CDR3nt: TGCAGCGCTAGGGACCGTATTGGGACTGAAGCTTTCTTT; CDR3aa: CSARDRIGTEAFF
d_gene: .; j_gene: TRBJ2-5; v_gene: TRBV10-3; abundance: many; CDR3nt: TGTGCCATCGGGGTACAGGCCCAAGAGACCCAGTACTTC; CDR3aa: CAIGVQAQETQYF
d_gene: .; j_gene: TRBJ1-1; v_gene: TRBV27; abundance: .; CDR3nt: TGTGCCAGCAGTTTATCAAACTTCGGGTTCACTGAAGCTTTCTTT; CDR3aa: CASSLSNFGFTEAFF
d_gene: TRBD2; j_gene: TRBJ2-1; v_gene: TRBV7-2; abundance: many; CDR3nt: TGTGCCAGCAGCTTAACAGCGGGAGGCTCCCGTCGCGAGCAGTTCTTC; CDR3aa: CASSLTAGGSRREQFF
d_gene: TRBD2; j_gene: TRBJ2-1; v_gene: TRBV29-1; abundance: many; CDR3nt: TGCAGCGTTTCCGGACTAGCGGGAGCTGGTGACAATGAGCAGTTCTTC; CDR3aa: CSVSGLAGAGDNEQFF
d_gene: .; j_gene: TRBJ2-1; v_gene: TRBV11-3; abundance: few; CDR3nt: TGTGCCAGCAGCTTAGGAATGGACGGTAGCAATGAGCAGTTCTTC; CDR3aa: CASSLGMDGSNEQFF
d_gene: .; j_gene: TRBJ2-1; v_gene: TRBV11-3; abundance: many; CDR3nt: TGTGCCAGCAGCCCAGAGGGGCCTGAGAGCTCCTACAATGAGCAGTTCTTC; CDR3aa: CASSPEGPESSYNEQFF